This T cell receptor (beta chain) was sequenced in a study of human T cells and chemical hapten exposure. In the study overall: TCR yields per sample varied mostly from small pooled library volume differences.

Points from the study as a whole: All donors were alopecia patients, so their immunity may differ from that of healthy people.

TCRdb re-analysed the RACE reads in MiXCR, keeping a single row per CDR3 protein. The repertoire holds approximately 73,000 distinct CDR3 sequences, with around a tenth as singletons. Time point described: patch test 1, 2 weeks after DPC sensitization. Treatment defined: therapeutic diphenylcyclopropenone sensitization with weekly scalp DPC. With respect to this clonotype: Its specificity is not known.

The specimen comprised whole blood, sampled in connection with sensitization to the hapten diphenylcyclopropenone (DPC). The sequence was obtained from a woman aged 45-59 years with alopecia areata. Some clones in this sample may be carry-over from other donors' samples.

The CDR3 is CSVVSGNTIYF. CDR3 in DNA: TGCAGCGTTGTCAGTGGAAACACCATATATTTT. This chain links TRBV29-1 with TRBJ1-3; D uncertain. V was clipped by 4 bases and J by 3 bases, with 4 bases between them. The germline V gene has CDR1 SQVTM and CDR2 ANQGSEA. The CDR3 has 11 residues.